This paragraph covers one TCR beta chain sequence. Its cognate antigen is unknown. This CDR3 is 16 amino acids long. V was cut by 4 bases and J by 0 bases, with 13 bases left in between. Germline-derived CDR1 and CDR2 are SGHRS and YFSETQ. The sample belongs to a study of OX40 agonist ivuxolimab in advanced cancers. Study-wide results and caveats: Clones of CD4+ and CD8+ blood T cells grew by week 6 at doses of 0.1 to 3.0 mg/kg. Antigen specificity of clonally expanded peripheral T cells was not established.

The protocol was immunoSEQ multiplex PCR, while the TCRdb copy is restricted to in-frame clones and leaves out a portion. This sample has about 69,000 clones, with 70% to 90% found just once. The sequencing here drew on CD4+ or CD8+ T cells sorted from blood, taken in a trial of the OX40 agonist ivuxolimab. This sequence originates from an adult with an advanced solid tumor such as melanoma, head and neck, liver or kidney cancer. This sequence joins TRBV5-1 and TRBJ1-4, with D tentatively TRBD1 (5 bases). The CDR3 sequence is CASSPRGMATNEKLFF. In DNA form, the CDR3 reads TGCGCCAGCAGCCCCCGGGGGATGGCAACTAATGAAAAACTGTTTTTT.